The next 8 T cell receptor beta chains were all read from a single sample in a study of response to subunit inactivated influenza vaccine (dated by TCRdb to the late 2010s). Library prep was done by RT-PCR. Sequencing was carried out with an Illumina HiSeq 2500. TCRdb reworked the public reads: Q25 trimming with fastp, MiXCR clone assembly, productive beta chains retained. Rows merge per CDR3 protein into single entries with the most common DNA and genes. The sample table records roughly 760,000 distinct CDR3 sequences; approximately 22% of these occur just once. The ten largest clonotypes hold roughly 10% of the sample. The sample consisted of PBMCs from blood, taken more than 4 days after vaccination. The receptors shown here come from a man in his fifties or sixties who received an inactivated influenza vaccine. Donor details come from another sample of the same person, matched by shared clones.

The rearrangement joins TRBV14 to TRBJ1-4; D gene unclear. The CDR3 spans 16 residues. Germline V gene lookup returns CDR1 SGHDN and CDR2 FVKESK. With 0 bases removed from V and 8 bases from J, the gap between germline ends came to 16 bases. CDR3 nucleotide sequence: TGTGCCAGCAGCCAAGATGAATTCGGGAGAGGGGAAAAACTGTTTTTT. It yields the protein CASSQDEFGRGEKLFF.

This clonotype was observed a few times. The chain combines TRBV19 with TRBJ2-7, with unresolved D. The germline V gene has CDR1 LNHDA and CDR2 SQIVND (reference sequence). The CDR3 runs to 12 residues. Deletions cut 2 bases from V and 1 base from J, with 3 bases between. CDR3 bases: TGTGCCAGTAGTATAAGATCCTACGAGCAGTACTTC. This codes for CASSIRSYEQYF.

This clonotype was detected only a few times. As DNA, the CDR3 is TGCGCCAGCAGCTCGCAGGGGAATTCCGACAATGAGCAGTTCTTC. It specifies CASSSQGNSDNEQFF. This chain uses TRBV5-1 with TRBJ2-1, with D possibly TRBD1 on 6 matching bases. The CDR3 is made up of 15 amino acids. Germline V gene lookup returns CDR1 SGHRS and CDR2 YFSETQ. The V end was cut by 3 bases, the J end by 5 bases, with 15 bases between.

The chain recombines TRBV28 with TRBJ1-1, with D possibly TRBD1 on 6 matching bases. Looked up from germline, CDR1 is MDHEN and CDR2 is SYDVKM. Trimming removed 6 bases from V and 5 bases from J, with 16 bases in between. CDR3 size: 14 residues. CDR3 protein: CASRPLQGWTEAFF. CDR3 coding DNA: TGTGCCAGCAGGCCATTACAGGGCTGGACTGAAGCTTTCTTT. The full variable domain, with the rest looked up from reference TRBV28 and TRBJ1-1, is DVKVTQSSRYLVKRTGEKVFLECVQDMDHENMFWYRQDPGLGLRLIYFSYDVKMKEKGDIPEGYSVSREKKERFSLILESASTNQTSMYLCASRPLQGWTEAFFGQGTRLTVV.

This clonotype was observed at least ten times. The J gene is TRBJ2-1, the V gene TRBV11-2, with D hard to call. The V end was cut by 1 base, the J end by 8 bases, with 3 bases between. CDR1 is SGHAT, CDR2 FQNNGV, per germline. The CDR3 covers 11 residues. Here the CDR3 DNA reads TGTGCCAGCAGCTTAGTCTATGAGCAGTTCTTC. This gives the protein CASSLVYEQFF.

There are many counts of this clonotype. The CDR3 sequence: CASSLGRRIYEQYF. The CDR3 DNA reads TGTGCCAGCAGTTTAGGTCGGAGGATCTACGAGCAGTACTTC. The V gene is TRBV12-3 or TRBV12-4, the J gene TRBJ2-7, with D possibly being TRBD2 (5 bases). The CDR3 is 14 residues long. Between the trimmed V and J ends, which lost 1 base and 3 bases, there was a span of 10 bases.

The rearrangement uses TRBV4-3 and TRBJ2-3; D is possibly TRBD1 (6 bases). The CDR3 is 17 residues long. The V and J ends lost 0 bases and 2 bases respectively, with 15 bases between them. Germline assignment: CDR1 LGHNA and CDR2 YSLEER. CDR3 amino acids: CASSQESRGSLTDTQYF. CDR3 nucleotides: TGCGCCAGCAGCCAAGAGTCTAGGGGGTCTCTCACAGATACGCAGTATTTT.

V is TRBV11-2 and J is TRBJ2-3; D is unclear. Germline assignment: CDR1 SGHAT and CDR2 FQNNGV. Trimming left V 5 bases short and J 6 bases short, with 18 bases between. This CDR3 comprises 15 residues. CDR3 DNA: TGTGCCAGCAGCCCAACCGCTCTAGTTGTCGATACGCAGTATTTT. This encodes CASSPTALVVDTQYF.